This TCR beta chain was found in a study of blood T cell repertoires in COVID-19. About the study: PBMCs, B-cell-depleted T cells, or T cells were the source of the cDNA or gDNA that made up the material.

Sequencing used immunoSEQ multiplex PCR; TCRdb keeps in-frame clones, though not all of them. Of approximately 250,000 clones listed, over 75% were seen once; the top ten hold about 9.3%. Germline CDR1 and CDR2: LGHNA and YSLEER. This CDR3 has 16 residues. V lost 2 bases and J lost 9; bases outside the gene matches: 9. The chain is built from TRBV4-3 and TRBJ2-1, with 11 nucleotides matching TRBD2. Sequenced input: PBMCs or T cells enriched from blood (not recorded which). The receptor was isolated from a woman between 50 and 59 years old with acute COVID-19. The CDR3 loop is CASSQYSGGAFSEQFF. DNA of the CDR3: TGCGCCAGCAGCCAATATAGCGGGGGGGCCTTTAGTGAGCAGTTCTTC.